The 4 T cell receptor beta chains reported below all come from one sample, sequenced in a study of T cells in Graves' hyperthyroidism and ophthalmopathy (dated by TCRdb to about 2019). Library preparation used multiplex PCR. Sequencer: Illumina HiSeq 2000. TCR beta CDR3 regions were amplified from RNA transcripts. The first round of RT-PCR for the TCR CDR3 was performed with the HTBI primer set and the Qiagen OneStep RT-PCR kit. The public reads were run again by TCRdb, first through fastp at Q25 and then through MiXCR, and only productive beta chains were kept. CDR3 protein sequences are deduplicated, and each keeps its most common genes and DNA. In this sample the table shows roughly 840,000 distinct CDR3 sequences, roughly 40% of which occur a single time. 8.9% of the sample comes from the top ten. Specimen: blood. These receptors came from a man younger than 35 with Graves' hyperthyroidism.

In its sample, this clonotype was seen many times. The chain has TRBV15 and TRBJ2-7, with a weak D call TRBD1 (6 bases). Looked up from germline, CDR1 is LNHNV and CDR2 is YYDKDF (reference sequence). The V end was cut by 4 bases, the J end by 7 bases, with 17 bases between. The CDR3 is 14 residues long. The DNA of the CDR3 is TGTGCCACCAGCACTCGGGACACTCGGAAGGAGCAGTACTTC. It is translated as CATSTRDTRKEQYF.

This clonotype was detected a few times. The chain uses TRBV2 and TRBJ2-7, with TRBD1 identical over 10 bases. Germline V gene lookup returns CDR1 SNHLY and CDR2 FYNNEI. V was pared by 0 bases and J by 5 bases, with 4 bases of the junction left unmatched. This CDR3 has 15 amino acids. The CDR3 region is CASSEAGTGVHEQYF. Written as DNA, the CDR3 is TGTGCCAGCAGTGAAGCGGGGACAGGGGTCCACGAGCAGTACTTC.

CDR3 in DNA: TGTGCCAGCAGCTGGGGGACAGGGGACTTCTACGAGCAGTACTTC. Translation gives CASSWGTGDFYEQYF. The rearrangement joins TRBV7-9 to TRBJ2-7, with 10 nucleotides matching TRBD1. The CDR3 totals 15 residues. The trim removed 4 bases at V and 3 bases at J, leaving 6 bases unmatched. The V gene's germline CDR1 is SEHNR and CDR2 FQNEAQ (reference sequence).

The CDR3 DNA reads as TGTGCCAGTACACCCGACAGCTACTCTGGAAACACCATATATTTT. Its translation is CASTPDSYSGNTIYF. This sequence joins TRBV19 and TRBJ1-3; maybe TRBD1 (5 bases). The CDR3 totals 15 residues. The germline V and J ends were trimmed by 7 bases and 0 bases, with 13 bases remaining between them. Per the germline V gene, CDR1 is LNHDA and CDR2 is SQIVND (reference sequence).